The sequence of this T cell receptor beta chain was determined in a study of blood T cell repertoires in COVID-19. About the research overall: COVID-19 samples collected from the United States, Italy and Spain covered acute and convalescent phases. From T cells, B-cell-depleted T cells, or PBMCs came the material, which was cDNA or gDNA.

This CDR3 is built from 14 residues. Trimming removed 5 bases from V and 7 bases from J, with 15 bases in between. Germline CDR1 is MNHEY and CDR2 is SVGAGI. Produced via immunoSEQ multiplex PCR; TCRdb's table is partial and in-frame only. Here the sample spans over 45,000 clones, roughly 87% being singletons. The rearrangement joins TRBV6-5 to TRBJ1-5; the D gene is possibly TRBD1 (6 bases). The sample consisted of peripheral blood. This receptor was obtained from a middle-aged man with active COVID-19. Here the CDR3 reads CASSTTGLGQPQHF. For the CDR3, the DNA is TGTGCCAGCAGTACAACAGGGCTAGGACAGCCCCAGCATTTT.